What follows are 15 T cell receptor beta chains derived from one specimen sequenced in a study of T cell responses to AZD1222 COVID-19 vaccine. The protocol was immunoSEQ multiplex PCR, while the TCRdb copy is restricted to in-frame clones and leaves out a portion. The sample lists some 170,000 clones, 85% to 95% occurring once. The sequencing here drew on peripheral blood, taken on day 0 of AZD1222 vaccination. These receptors were obtained from an adult in good health.

The chain recombines TRBV18 with TRBJ2-1; 9 bases are a match to TRBD1. There are 14 residues in the CDR3. Germline CDR1 KGHSH, CDR2 LQKENI. V was clipped by 3 bases and J by 7 bases; unmatched bases: 4. The CDR3 here is CASSPDRGLNEQFF. CDR3 in DNA: TGTGCCAGCTCACCGGACAGGGGATTAAATGAGCAGTTCTTC.

The chain has TRBV28 and TRBJ1-2; no clear D gene. Trimming shortened V by 8 bases and J by 4 bases, and 14 bases separated the two germline ends. The CDR3 spans 13 residues. CDR1 is MDHEN, CDR2 SYDVKM, per germline. CDR3 sequence (DNA): TGTGCCAGCCGCCCGGGGATTCTCTATGGCTACACCTTC. It codes for CASRPGILYGYTF.

This chain links TRBV19 with TRBJ2-2; 9 bases map to TRBD1. The CDR3 loop spans 16 amino acids. The germline V gene encodes CDR1 LNHDA and CDR2 SQIVND (reference sequence). The V segment lost 3 bases and the J segment 4 bases; nucleotides outside the gene matches: 6. The CDR3 spells CASSISGTGSTGELFF. The DNA of the CDR3 is TGTGCCAGTAGTATTTCCGGGACAGGGAGCACCGGGGAGCTGTTTTTT. Looking up the rest from reference TRBV19 and TRBJ2-2 gives the full variable domain: DGGITQSPKYLFRKEGQNVTLSCEQNLNHDAMYWYRQDPGQGLRLIYYSQIVNDFQKGDIAEGYSVSREKKESFPLTVTSAQKNPTAFYLCASSISGTGSTGELFFGEGSRLTVL.

The chain's CDR3 is CASTSGWGGEKLFF. Written as DNA, the CDR3 is TGTGCCAGCACGTCAGGTTGGGGGGGTGAAAAACTGTTTTTT. This chain connects TRBV2 to TRBJ1-4; maybe TRBD1 (5 bases). This CDR3 has 14 residues. V dropped 7 bases and J dropped 7 bases, with 16 bases sitting between them. CDR1 and CDR2 (germline): SNHLY, FYNNEI.

The rearrangement joins TRBV18 to TRBJ1-2; 8 bases fit TRBD1. Trimming at V came to 6 bases and at J to 8 bases, leaving 5 bases not matched to a gene. The CDR3 runs to 12 residues. Germline assignment: CDR1 KGHSH and CDR2 LQKENI. The CDR3 protein is CASSPDREGYTF. For the CDR3, the DNA is TGTGCCAGCTCCCCGGACAGGGAAGGCTACACCTTC.

The rearrangement joins TRBV28 to TRBJ2-7; TRBD2 matches at 8 bases. CDR3 size: 14 residues. CDR1 is MDHEN and CDR2 is SYDVKM in the germline V gene. V gave up 2 bases and J gave up 6 bases; unmatched junction bases: 6. The CDR3 reads CASSLLSGGVEQYF. The CDR3 bases are TGTGCCAGCAGTTTACTCTCGGGAGGGGTCGAGCAGTACTTC.

The rearrangement joins TRBV18 to TRBJ2-5; 9 bases line up with TRBD1. The CDR3 spans 17 residues. Losses at the gene ends were 0 bases for V and 0 bases for J; bases not matched to a gene: 5. Germline V gene lookup returns CDR1 KGHSH and CDR2 LQKENI. The CDR3 nucleotides are TGTGCCAGCTCACCACCGTCTGGGACAGGGTACCAAGAGACCCAGTACTTC. Its translation is CASSPPSGTGYQETQYF.

The chain employs TRBV9 and TRBJ1-3; D uncertain. Trimming took 3 bases from V and 0 from J, leaving 10 bases between them. CDR1 and CDR2 (germline): SGDLS, YYNGEE. The CDR3 extends over 15 amino acids. The DNA for the CDR3 is TGTGCCAGCAGCGACCAAGCTCACTCTGGAAACACCATATATTTT. It is translated as CASSDQAHSGNTIYF.

The rearrangement uses TRBV5-1 and TRBJ2-6; D unclear. V lost 1 base and J 0 bases, leaving 5 bases between the germline ends. The CDR3 runs 15 residues. Germline V gives CDR1 SGHRS, CDR2 YFSETQ. The CDR3 is CASSLQASGANVLTF. In DNA form, the CDR3 reads TGCGCCAGCAGCTTGCAGGCCTCTGGGGCCAACGTCCTGACTTTC.

This CDR3 is CATSRSWGTGYARANVLTF. In DNA form, the CDR3 reads TGTGCCACCAGCAGAAGTTGGGGGACAGGGTACGCCCGGGCCAACGTCCTGACTTTC. This chain joins TRBV15 and TRBJ2-6; 9 positions match TRBD1. Germline CDR1 and CDR2: LNHNV and YYDKDF (reference sequence). The CDR3 has 19 residues. V lost 2 bases, J lost 5 bases, and 13 bases stayed unmatched.

V is TRBV7-9 and J is TRBJ2-5, with 13 bases aligning to TRBD2. The CDR3 is 16 amino acids. Trimming at V came to 6 bases and at J to 7 bases, leaving 11 bases not matched to a gene. Germline CDR1 SEHNR, CDR2 FQNEAQ (reference sequence). As DNA, the CDR3 is TGTGCCAGCAGTAGGACTAGCGGGGGTGCTCACGGGACCCAGTACTTC. Translation: CASSRTSGGAHGTQYF.

The chain couples TRBV2 to TRBJ2-5, with D tentatively TRBD1 (7 bases). V gave up 6 bases and J gave up 10 bases, with 15 bases separating them. Germline V gene sequence: CDR1 SNHLY, CDR2 FYNNEI. CDR3 length: 12 amino acids. This chain's CDR3 is CASSVRGADQYF. Written as DNA, the CDR3 is TGTGCCAGCAGCGTCAGGGGGGCCGACCAGTACTTC.

This sequence joins TRBV28 and TRBJ2-7; the D gene is possibly TRBD2 (7 bases). V lost 7 bases and J 7 bases, leaving 20 bases between the germline ends. The CDR3 has 14 residues. CDR1 and CDR2 (germline): MDHEN, SYDVKM. The CDR3 coding sequence is TGTGCCAGCAAGTTTGGGGGGGGACAACTGGAGCAGTACTTC. It is translated as CASKFGGGQLEQYF.

The chain employs TRBV10-3 and TRBJ2-2; the D is unclear. Germline CDR1 is ENHRY and CDR2 is SYGVKD. The CDR3 contains 13 residues. Trimming took 6 bases from V and 0 from J, leaving 5 bases between them. The CDR3 bases are TGTGCCATCAGATCATCGAACACCGGGGAGCTGTTTTTT. Translation gives CAIRSSNTGELFF.

The rearrangement links TRBV2 to TRBJ1-1, with D unresolved. The V and J ends lost 2 bases and 4 bases respectively, with 14 bases between them. Germline values: CDR1 SNHLY, CDR2 FYNNEI. The CDR3 totals 15 residues. The CDR3 DNA is TGTGCCAGCAGTGAATCCGTCTCTGGGAGCACTGAAGCTTTCTTT. Translation: CASSESVSGSTEAFF.